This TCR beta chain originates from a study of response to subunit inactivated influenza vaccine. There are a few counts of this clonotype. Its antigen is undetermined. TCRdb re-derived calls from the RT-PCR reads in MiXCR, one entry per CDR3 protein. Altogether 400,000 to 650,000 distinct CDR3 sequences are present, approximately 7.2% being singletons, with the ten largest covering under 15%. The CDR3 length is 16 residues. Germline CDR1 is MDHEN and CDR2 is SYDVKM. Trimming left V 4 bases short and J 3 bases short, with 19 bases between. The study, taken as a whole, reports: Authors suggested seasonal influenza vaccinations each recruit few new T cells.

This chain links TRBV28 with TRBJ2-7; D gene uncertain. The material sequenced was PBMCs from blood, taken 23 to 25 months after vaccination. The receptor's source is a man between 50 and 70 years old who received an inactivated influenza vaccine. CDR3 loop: CASSSQPGVSSYEQYF. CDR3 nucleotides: TGTGCCAGCAGTTCGCAGCCTGGTGTTAGCAGCTACGAGCAGTACTTC. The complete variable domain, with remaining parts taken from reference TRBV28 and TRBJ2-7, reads DVKVTQSSRYLVKRTGEKVFLECVQDMDHENMFWYRQDPGLGLRLIYFSYDVKMKEKGDIPEGYSVSREKKERFSLILESASTNQTSMYLCASSSQPGVSSYEQYFGPGTRLTVT.